This section outlines one TCR beta chain sequence together with its context. Its cognate antigen is unknown. Sequencing used immunoSEQ multiplex PCR; TCRdb keeps in-frame clones, though not all of them. The table lists 1.5 million to 2.5 million clones, about 95% of them singletons, with around 1% in the top ten. This sample stems from a study of shared clonotypes between healthy human individuals. Overall study context: The study used three CD4 naive, three CD4 memory, two CD8 naive and one CD8 memory plate per donor.

It was CD45RO-negative cells, positively selected for CCR7, that made up naive CD8 cells, with terminally differentiated effector memory CD45RA+ cells excluded. Recent vaccinations or acute infections were absent in the healthy HIV-negative adult donors. Trimming took 0 bases from V and 7 from J; bases not matched to a gene: 8. This CDR3 region has 16 residues. Germline CDR1 LNHDA, CDR2 SQIVND (reference sequence). General study points: Sampling covered nothing but blood. Tissue TCR repertoires likely differ from those found in blood. It was the non-shared clonotypes that had lower generation probabilities than clonotypes shared by all four donors.

Sequenced input: naive CD8+ T cells sorted from blood. This clonotype was obtained from a man aged 18-30 years in good health. J is TRBJ2-1 and V is TRBV19, with 8 bases lining up with TRBD2. The CDR3 DNA follows: TGTGCCAGTAGTATAGATGGGAGCGGGAGAGGTAATGAGCAGTTCTTC. Translated, it gives CASSIDGSGRGNEQFF.